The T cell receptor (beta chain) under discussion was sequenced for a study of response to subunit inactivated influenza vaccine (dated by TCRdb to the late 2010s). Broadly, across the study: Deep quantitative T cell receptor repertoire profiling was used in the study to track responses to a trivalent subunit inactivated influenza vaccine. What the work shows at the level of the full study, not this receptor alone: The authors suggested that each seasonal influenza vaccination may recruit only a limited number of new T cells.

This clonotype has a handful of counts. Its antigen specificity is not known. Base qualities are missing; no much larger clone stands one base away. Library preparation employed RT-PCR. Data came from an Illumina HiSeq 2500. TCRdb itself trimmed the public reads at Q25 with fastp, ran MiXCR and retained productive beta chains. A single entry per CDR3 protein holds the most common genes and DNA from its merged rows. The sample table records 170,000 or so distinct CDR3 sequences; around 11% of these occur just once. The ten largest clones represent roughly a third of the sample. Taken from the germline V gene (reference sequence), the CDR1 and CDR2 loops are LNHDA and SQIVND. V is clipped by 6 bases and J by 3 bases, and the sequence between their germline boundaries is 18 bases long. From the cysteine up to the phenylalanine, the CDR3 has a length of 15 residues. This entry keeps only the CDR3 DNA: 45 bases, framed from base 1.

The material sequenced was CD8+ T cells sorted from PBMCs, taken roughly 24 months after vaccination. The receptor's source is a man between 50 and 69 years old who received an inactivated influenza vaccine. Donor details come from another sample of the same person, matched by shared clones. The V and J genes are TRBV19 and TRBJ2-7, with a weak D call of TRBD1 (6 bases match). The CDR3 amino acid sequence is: CASRPTDRPDYEQYF. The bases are TGTGCCAGTAGACCCACCGACAGGCCCGACTACGAGCAGTACTTC.